These 7 T cell receptor beta chains came from one sample sequenced in a study of T cells in Graves' hyperthyroidism and ophthalmopathy. The TCR beta CDR3 regions underwent amplification using RNA transcripts as the source. A set of HTBI primers served as the primers for a first-round RT-PCR of the TCR CDR3. TCRdb called the multiplex PCR reads again in MiXCR, with one record for every CDR3 protein. The sample includes around 290,000 distinct CDR3 sequences, over 15% seen only once; the top ten take over 50%. Sequences were obtained from blood. The receptors were sampled from a woman aged 60 to 75 with Graves' ophthalmopathy.

In regard to this clonotype: This may come from a read error, since a much larger clone is one base off. The chain combines TRBV15 with TRBJ1-1, with D hard to call. V gave up 0 bases and J gave up 1 base, with 9 bases separating them. The germline V gene encodes CDR1 LNHNV and CDR2 YYDKDF (reference sequence). This CDR3 spans 15 amino acids. CDR3 nucleotides: TGTGCCACCAGCAGAGATCTCAAACCGAACACTGAAGCTTTCTTT. Amino acid sequence: CATSRDLKPNTEAFF.

There are many counts of this clonotype. The chain links TRBV10-3 to TRBJ2-5; maybe TRBD1 (6 bases). The germline V gene has CDR1 ENHRY and CDR2 SYGVKD. The V end was cut by 4 bases, the J end by 1 base, with 10 bases between. The CDR3 runs to 14 residues. The CDR3, as DNA: TGTGCCATCAGTGTACTAGGGGGCCAAGAGACCCAGTACTTC. This sequence encodes CAISVLGGQETQYF.

This chain connects TRBV6-2 or TRBV6-3 to TRBJ2-1; TRBD1 might be the D (6 bases). V lost 5 bases and J lost 7, with 12 bases in between. Germline CDR1 MNHEY, CDR2 SVGEGT. This CDR3 contains 13 residues. The CDR3 spells CASSRGSSNEQFF. The CDR3 DNA sequence: TGTGCCAGCAGTAGGGGGAGTAGTAATGAGCAGTTCTTC.

This clonotype was counted at least ten times. This chain connects TRBV28 to TRBJ2-7, with a tentative D call TRBD1 (6 bases). Germline assignment: CDR1 MDHEN and CDR2 SYDVKM. Trimming cost V 3 bases and J 5 bases, with 11 bases left between them. CDR3 length: 13 residues. The CDR3 DNA sequence: TGTGCCAGCAGTTTCGGACAGAGGCACGAGCAGTACTTC. Its translation: CASSFGQRHEQYF.

For the CDR3, the DNA is TGTGCCAGCGGGGCCACGGGGGGGAACTATGGCTACACCTTC. Translation gives CASGATGGNYGYTF. The gene calls are TRBV6-1 and TRBJ1-2; D is possibly TRBD1 (5 bases). Trimming removed 8 bases from V and 2 bases from J, with 15 bases in between. Germline values: CDR1 MNHNS, CDR2 SASEGT. The CDR3 is made up of 14 amino acids.

This clonotype came up many times. The chain carries TRBV20-1 and TRBJ2-7; 8 nucleotides align to TRBD1. From germline, CDR1 is DFQATT and CDR2 SNEGSKA (reference sequence). This CDR3 comprises 13 residues. V lost 1 base, J lost 1 base, and 0 bases stayed unmatched. The CDR3, as DNA: TGCAGTGCTAGAGGACAGGGGTCCTACGAGCAGTACTTC. Amino acid sequence: CSARGQGSYEQYF.

The V and J genes are TRBV4-1 and TRBJ2-7; D not certain. V lost 4 bases and J lost 4, with 20 bases in between. Germline lookup yields CDR1 MGHRA and CDR2 YSYEKL. This CDR3 is 16 amino acids long. The DNA of the CDR3 is TGCGCCAGCAGCCGGCTAGTAGGTGACACAAGTTACGAGCAGTACTTC. It translates to CASSRLVGDTSYEQYF.